The 19 T cell receptor beta chains in this list originate from one sample, sequenced in a study of blood T cell repertoires in COVID-19. Generated by immunoSEQ multiplex PCR, the TCRdb table keeps only in-frame clones and is missing some. The table records 90,000 to 120,000 clones, more than 70% of them present only once. What was sequenced was peripheral blood. The origin of the receptors is a man aged 35-49 years with active or convalescent COVID-19.

A word on this clone: One end of the junction varies from germline; a read error may be responsible. This chain uses TRBV7-9 with TRBJ2-7, with 9 bases fitting TRBD1. The germline CDR1 and CDR2 sequences are SEHNR and FQNEAQ (reference sequence). The CDR3 loop spans 14 amino acids. The CDR3 loop reads CASNLGQGSYEQYF. CDR3 nucleotides: TGTGCCAGCAACTTAGGACAGGGGAGTTACGAGCAGTACTTC.

The chain employs TRBV2 and TRBJ1-2; TRBD1 agrees at 7 bases. The V gene's germline CDR1 is SNHLY and CDR2 FYNNEI. The CDR3 has 14 residues. V lost 6 bases, J lost 4 bases, and 8 bases stayed unmatched. Written as DNA, the CDR3 is TGTGCCAGCAGCAATAACAGGGGCGCCTATGGCTACACCTTC. Translated, it gives CASSNNRGAYGYTF.

The chain is built from TRBV30 and TRBJ1-1, with 9 bases fitting TRBD1. The germline V gene encodes CDR1 GTSNPN and CDR2 SVGIG (reference sequence). The trim removed 0 bases at V and 5 bases at J, leaving 1 base unmatched. The CDR3 spans 13 residues. The CDR3 DNA follows: TGTGCCTGGAGTGTGGGGACAGGGACTGAAGCTTTCTTT. Its translation is CAWSVGTGTEAFF.

The chain joins TRBV2 to TRBJ2-7; TRBD1 matches at 8 bases. The junction had 5 bases not matched to a gene; V was cut back by 7 bases and J by 0 bases. CDR1 is SNHLY, CDR2 FYNNEI, per germline. The CDR3 spans 14 residues. DNA of the CDR3: TGTGCCAGCACCGGGACAGGTCCCTCCTACGAGCAGTACTTC. Residues: CASTGTGPSYEQYF.

This chain joins TRBV19 and TRBJ2-4, with 8 bases aligning to TRBD1. Per germline, CDR1 LNHDA and CDR2 SQIVND (reference sequence). Trimming at V came to 8 bases and at J to 4 bases, leaving 13 bases not matched to a gene. The CDR3 runs 16 residues. CDR3 protein: CASEPNSGGGKNIQYF. The CDR3 bases are TGTGCCAGTGAACCAAACTCAGGGGGCGGAAAAAACATTCAGTACTTC.

This clone was seen a single time. V and J are TRBV7-2 and TRBJ2-3, with 8 bases identical to TRBD1. CDR1 is SGHTA and CDR2 is FQGNSA in the germline V gene. Unmatched junction bases numbered 11, after V lost 8 bases and J lost 4 bases. CDR3 length: 15 residues. In DNA form, the CDR3 reads TGTGCCAGCGCCCCTCAGGGGGCGTCTTCAGATACGCAGTATTTT. Protein: CASAPQGASSDTQYF.

This chain joins TRBV5-3 and TRBJ2-3, with TRBD2 matching 12 bases. TRBV5-3 is reported as an ORF; its role is uncertain. J was trimmed by 8 bases and V by 7 bases; bases with no gene match: 11. This CDR3 comprises 15 residues. Here the CDR3 reads CARYKQTSGGATQYF. The DNA of the CDR3 is TGTGCCAGATACAAACAGACTAGCGGGGGCGCTACGCAGTATTTT.

This clone was counted between two and nine times. The chain joins TRBV30 to TRBJ1-1; D call uncertain. CDR1 is GTSNPN, CDR2 SVGIG, per germline (reference sequence). V was pared by 2 bases and J by 8 bases, with 12 bases between. This CDR3 is 12 amino acids long. CDR3 in DNA: TGTGCCTGGAGTCTCCCCGGAGGAGAAGCTTTCTTT. This codes for CAWSLPGGEAFF.

This clone was found a few times. The rearrangement uses TRBV4-1 and TRBJ1-1; TRBD1 is a possible D gene (5 bases). V was pared by 3 bases and J by 5 bases, with 16 bases between. Germline V gene sequence: CDR1 MGHRA, CDR2 YSYEKL. This CDR3 comprises 15 residues. CDR3 coding DNA: TGCGCCAGCAGCCAGCTGGAGGGGTTCTGGACTGAAGCTTTCTTT. Its translation: CASSQLEGFWTEAFF.

This clone showed up just once. The chain uses TRBV2 and TRBJ2-7; D is uncertain. The ends were cut back, 3 bases at V and 0 bases at J, with 3 bases in the middle. CDR3 length: 12 residues. In germline, CDR1 is SNHLY, CDR2 FYNNEI. The CDR3 region has the DNA TGTGCCAGCAGTGACAGCTCCTACGAGCAGTACTTC. This gives the protein CASSDSSYEQYF.

The sample holds one count of this clone. The V gene is TRBV6-5, the J gene TRBJ1-5; possible D gene TRBD1, 6 bases. In germline, CDR1 is MNHEY, CDR2 SVGAGI. CDR3 length: 14 amino acids. Trimming left V 1 base short and J 5 bases short, with 9 bases between. Written as DNA, the CDR3 is TGTGCCAGCAGTTACTTCCCAGGGGATCAGCCCCAGCATTTT. Its protein is CASSYFPGDQPQHF.

The V call is TRBV11-3, the J call TRBJ2-7; D is uncertain. The CDR3 consists of 13 residues. The germline CDR1 and CDR2 sequences are SGHNT and YENEEA. With 1 base removed from V and 4 bases from J, the gap between germline ends came to 8 bases. DNA of the CDR3: TGTGCCAGCAGCTTAGGCGGCAAGTACGAGCAGTACTTC. Translation gives CASSLGGKYEQYF.

In its sample, this clone was seen a few times. The rearrangement links TRBV24-1 to TRBJ1-5; D is unresolved. CDR1 is KGHDR, CDR2 SFDVKD, per germline. This CDR3 has 14 amino acids. V lost 4 bases, J lost 6 bases, and 12 bases lay in between. In DNA, the CDR3 is TGTGCCACCAGTGAAGAGGCGGGATTTCAGCCCCAGCATTTT. Amino acids: CATSEEAGFQPQHF.

This clone was seen only a few times. V and J are TRBV6-2 or TRBV6-3 and TRBJ2-1; TRBD1 agrees at 8 bases. The CDR3 extends over 15 amino acids. Germline CDR1 MNHEY, CDR2 SVGEGT. Trimming at V came to 6 bases and at J to 0 bases, leaving 4 bases not matched to a gene. The CDR3 loop is CASSWTGSSYNEQFF. In nucleotides, the CDR3 is TGTGCCAGCAGCTGGACAGGGAGCTCCTACAATGAGCAGTTCTTC.

Of note for this clone: This same CDR3 is encoded by further DNA sequences in the sample. V gene TRBV4-1 combines with J gene TRBJ1-1; no clear D gene. Trimming cost V 0 bases and J 3 bases, with 11 bases left between them. Germline values: CDR1 MGHRA, CDR2 YSYEKL. The CDR3 is made up of 15 amino acids. In DNA form, the CDR3 reads TGCGCCAGCAGCCAAGATGGCGGAGAAGACACTGAAGCTTTCTTT. Translation: CASSQDGGEDTEAFF.

V usage is TRBV28 and J usage is TRBJ1-2; unclear D gene. V shed 2 bases and J shed 8 bases, with 9 bases lying between them. The germline CDR1 and CDR2 sequences are MDHEN and SYDVKM. CDR3 length: 12 amino acids. CDR3 bases: TGTGCCAGCAGTTTAAGCCTCTCGGGCTACACCTTC. This gives the protein CASSLSLSGYTF.

The rearrangement joins TRBV19 to TRBJ2-2, with 7 bases lining up with TRBD2. From germline, CDR1 is LNHDA and CDR2 SQIVND (reference sequence). The CDR3 covers 15 residues. The trim removed 7 bases at V and 9 bases at J, leaving 14 bases unmatched. CDR3 in amino acids: CASKGASGGGRELFF. CDR3 bases: TGTGCCAGTAAGGGCGCTAGCGGAGGAGGACGGGAGCTGTTTTTT.

The chain recombines TRBV6-5 with TRBJ2-7; a possible D gene is TRBD2 (6 bases). Germline CDR1 is MNHEY and CDR2 is SVGAGI. This CDR3 is 14 amino acids long. Trimming cost V 6 bases and J 6 bases, with 18 bases left between them. The CDR3 DNA reads as TGTGCCAGCAGGCAGCAACGGGGGTTGGTCGAGCAGTACTTC. Its translation is CASRQQRGLVEQYF.

The chain has TRBV7-2 and TRBJ2-5; TRBD2 aligns across 10 bases. In germline, CDR1 is SGHTA, CDR2 FQGNSA. J was trimmed by 5 bases and V by 6 bases; bases with no gene match: 9. The CDR3 is made up of 15 amino acids. The CDR3 loop is CASSRQAGGSETQYF. The CDR3 DNA reads as TGTGCCAGCAGTCGACAAGCGGGAGGGTCGGAGACCCAGTACTTC.